This paragraph reports one T cell receptor beta chain. Clones were sequenced by immunoSEQ multiplex PCR, and TCRdb holds only the in-frame ones, with some missing. The repertoire consists of about 92,000 clones, with roughly 86% occurring once and the leading ten covering about 9.8%. This record belongs to a study of control samples from healthy donors and cancer patients. V was shortened by 0 bases and J by 3 bases, with 5 bases between the two germline ends. Germline V CDR1 and CDR2: MNHEY, SVGEGT. The CDR3 is made up of 13 amino acids. This sequence originates from a woman aged 60-75 years in good health. The rearrangement links TRBV6-2 or TRBV6-3 to TRBJ1-2; no clear D gene. What was sequenced was blood. CDR3 nucleotide sequence: TGTGCCAGCAGTTACTCATGGCACTATGGCTACACCTTC. Residues: CASSYSWHYGYTF.